Listed below are T cell receptor beta chains from one sample, sequenced in a study of blood T cell repertoires in COVID-19. The table came from immunoSEQ multiplex PCR; TCRdb's copy has only in-frame clones and leaves some out. The sample records about 230,000 clones, 65% to 90% being singletons. Sequencing was done on a sample of peripheral blood. All receptors come from a middle-aged man with COVID-19, enrolled during active disease. Each CDR3 is given with its conserved first and last residue. D genes are given only for firm matches. A row's size may be missing; if present it is once, few, many or a size class.

>TRBV19|.|TRBJ1-4|TRBD1
TGTGCCAGTAGTATAGTCGAGGGGACAGCGAATGAAAAACTGTTTTTT
CASSIVEGTANEKLFF
>TRBV12-3/TRBV12-4|.|TRBJ1-2|.
TGTGCCAGCAGTTTAGGGGGAGAGTATGGCTACACCTTC
CASSLGGEYGYTF
>TRBV6-2/TRBV6-3|once|TRBJ1-4|.
TGTGCCAGCAGTTACTCTGAAGGGGGTCGTAAGGAAAAACTGTTTTTT
CASSYSEGGRKEKLFF
>TRBV3-1/TRBV3-2|.|TRBJ2-6|TRBD1
TGTGCCAGCAGCCCGGGACAGAGCTCTGGGGCCAACGTCCTGACTTTC
CASSPGQSSGANVLTF
>TRBV30|.|TRBJ2-1|.
TGTGCCTGGAGTAAAACTAGTAGGCAGTTCTTC
CAWSKTSRQFF
>TRBV3-1/TRBV3-2|.|TRBJ2-6|.
TGTGCCAGCAGCCAGGTTTTGCAACAGTCCGGGGCCAACGTCCTGACTTTC
CASSQVLQQSGANVLTF
>TRBV30|.|TRBJ1-5|.
TGTGCCTGGAGTGATCAGAGCAATCAGCCCCAGCATTTT
CAWSDQSNQPQHF
>TRBV2|once|TRBJ2-3|TRBD1
TGTGCCAGCGGGACAGGACCCACAGATACGCAGTATTTT
CASGTGPTDTQYF
>TRBV3-1/TRBV3-2|.|TRBJ2-3|TRBD2
TGTGCCAGCAGCCAAGAGGTGACTAGCGGGGTCACAGATACGCAGTATTTT
CASSQEVTSGVTDTQYF
>TRBV11-1|.|TRBJ2-7|.
TGTGCCAGCGGCGAGCCGGGGAGCCCAACCTACGAGCAGTACTTC
CASGEPGSPTYEQYF
>TRBV3-1/TRBV3-2|.|TRBJ2-2|.
TGTGCCAGCAGCTCCTGGAGCACCGGGGAGCTGTTTTTT
CASSSWSTGELFF
>TRBV2|.|TRBJ2-2|.
TGTGCCAGCAGGACTCTTTCCGGGGAGCTGTTTTTT
CASRTLSGELFF
>TRBV29-1|.|TRBJ2-5|.
TGCAGCGTTGTGCCGGTACAAGAGACCCAGTACTTC
CSVVPVQETQYF
>TRBV5-1|once|TRBJ2-2|TRBD1
TGCGCCAGCAGGGGACCGGGACAGCAAAGTCAAGGGGAGCTGTTTTTT
CASRGPGQQSQGELFF
>TRBV7-9|.|TRBJ2-1|TRBD1
TGTGCCAGCAGCCATCACGGACAGGGGGTAGAGCAGTTCTTC
CASSHHGQGVEQFF
>TRBV14|.|TRBJ1-2|TRBD1
TGTGCCAGCAGCCTACGGACAGGGGGATTGAATGGCTACACCTTC
CASSLRTGGLNGYTF
>TRBV27|.|TRBJ2-3|TRBD1
TGTGCCAGCAGTTTATGGTACACCCAACAGGGGGCGCATACAGATACGCAGTATTTT
CASSLWYTQQGAHTDTQYF
>TRBV3-1/TRBV3-2|.|TRBJ1-4|.
TGTGCCAGCAGCCATAGGACAAGCGTTACTAATGAAAAACTGTTTTTT
CASSHRTSVTNEKLFF
>TRBV6-5|.|TRBJ2-1|TRBD2
TGTGCCAGCACCCCGACTAGCGGGAGCGATGAGCAGTTCTTC
CASTPTSGSDEQFF
>TRBV29-1|.|TRBJ2-3|TRBD1
TGCAGCGCCCACGGACAGGTAGATACGCAGTATTTT
CSAHGQVDTQYF
>TRBV29-1|once|TRBJ1-3|.
TGCAGCGTTGAACCCCGGGGCTCTGGAAACACCATATATTTT
CSVEPRGSGNTIYF
>TRBV19|.|TRBJ1-5|.
TGTGCCAGTAGTATGGGAGGGACCGGACAGCCCCAGCATTTT
CASSMGGTGQPQHF
>TRBV6-1|.|TRBJ2-5|TRBD2
TGTGCCAGCAGTGGGGTTAGGGGACTAGCGGGAGGGGAGACCCAGTACTTC
CASSGVRGLAGGETQYF
>TRBV7-2|.|TRBJ2-7|TRBD2
TGTGCCAGCAGCAGTAGGGGACTAGCGGCCCAAACCTACGAGCAGTACTTC
CASSSRGLAAQTYEQYF
>TRBV10-3|.|TRBJ2-1|.
TGTGCCATCAAGGTGGGACTCGGGTTTGGTGAGCAGTTCTTC
CAIKVGLGFGEQFF
>TRBV6-5|.|TRBJ1-2|.
TGTGCCAGCATAGAATCGGCGGGGGCATATGGCTACACCTTC
CASIESAGAYGYTF
>TRBV10-2|.|TRBJ2-2|TRBD2
TGCGCCAGCAGTGAGTCGGGGACTAGTTACACCGGGGAGCTGTTTTTT
CASSESGTSYTGELFF
>TRBV6-5|few|TRBJ1-2|TRBD1
TGTGCCAGCAGTAAGGGGACAGGGTATGGCTACACCTTC
CASSKGTGYGYTF
>TRBV14|.|TRBJ2-4|TRBD1
TGTGCCAGCAGCCAAGTCGGGACAGGCATATACGGCAAAAACATTCAGTACTTC
CASSQVGTGIYGKNIQYF
>TRBV19|.|TRBJ2-7|TRBD2
TGTGCCAGTAGCGGTCTAGCGGAAACCTACGAGCAGTACTTC
CASSGLAETYEQYF
>TRBV5-1|.|TRBJ2-5|.
TGCGCCAGCAGCTTGGCGGGGCAGGGAGGCGAGACCCAGTACTTC
CASSLAGQGGETQYF
>TRBV3-1/TRBV3-2|.|TRBJ2-1|TRBD2
TGTGCCAGCAGCCAAGCTCCCGGGACTAGCGGAGGCAATGAGCAGTTCTTC
CASSQAPGTSGGNEQFF
>TRBV10-3|.|TRBJ1-3|.
TGTGCCATCAGTCGCCAACAGGCGCACTCTGGAAACACCATATATTTT
CAISRQQAHSGNTIYF
>TRBV15|.|TRBJ2-2|TRBD2
TGTGCCACCAGCAGAGATTTAGCGGGGGGCACGTCCGGGGAGCTGTTTTTT
CATSRDLAGGTSGELFF
>TRBV7-8|.|TRBJ2-5|.
TGTGCCAGCAGCTTGCGTCAAGAGACCCAGTACTTC
CASSLRQETQYF
>TRBV10-3|.|TRBJ2-3|.
TGTGCCATCAGTGAGTCCCCCGGGGGAGATACGCAGTATTTT
CAISESPGGDTQYF
>TRBV19|.|TRBJ2-2|TRBD1
TGTGCCAGTAGAAGTGAGGGGGCGGGCGCCGGGGAGCTGTTTTTT
CASRSEGAGAGELFF
>TRBV3-1/TRBV3-2|.|TRBJ1-4|.
TGTGCCAGCAGCGGATCGGCGCAGGGTGGTGAAAAACTGTTTTTT
CASSGSAQGGEKLFF
>TRBV5-1|.|TRBJ2-3|TRBD2
TGCGCCAGCAGCCCGCCAATGGGAGCGGGAGTCTCCGATACGCAGTATTTT
CASSPPMGAGVSDTQYF
>TRBV2|.|TRBJ2-3|TRBD2
TGTGCCAGCACGCGACTAGCGGGAGGGCAGGGAGATACGCAGTATTTT
CASTRLAGGQGDTQYF
>TRBV5-4|.|TRBJ1-3|TRBD1
TGTGCCAGCAGCTGGGACAGGGGAAACACCATATATTTT
CASSWDRGNTIYF
>TRBV12-5|.|TRBJ2-2|TRBD2
TGTGCTAGTGGCCTTAGCGGGGGGGCCGGAGCGAACACCGGGGAGCTGTTTTTT
CASGLSGGAGANTGELFF
>TRBV19|.|TRBJ1-4|TRBD1
TGTGCCAGTAGTGACGCGACAGGGCCTAATGAAAAACTGTTTTTT
CASSDATGPNEKLFF
>TRBV25-1|.|TRBJ1-2|TRBD1
TGTGCCAGCAGTGGATGGGACAGGGGGGATAACTATGGCTACACCTTC
CASSGWDRGDNYGYTF